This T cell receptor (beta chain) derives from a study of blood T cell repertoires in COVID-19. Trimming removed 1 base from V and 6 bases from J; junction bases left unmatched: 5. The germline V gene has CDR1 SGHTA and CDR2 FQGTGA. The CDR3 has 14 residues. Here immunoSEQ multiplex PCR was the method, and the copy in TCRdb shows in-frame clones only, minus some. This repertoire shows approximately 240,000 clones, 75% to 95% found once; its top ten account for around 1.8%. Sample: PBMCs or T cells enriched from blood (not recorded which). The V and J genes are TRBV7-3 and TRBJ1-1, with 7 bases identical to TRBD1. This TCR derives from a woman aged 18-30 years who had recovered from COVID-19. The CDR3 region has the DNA TGTGCCAGCAGCTTAAATGCAGGGGGATCTGAAGCTTTCTTT. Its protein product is CASSLNAGGSEAFF. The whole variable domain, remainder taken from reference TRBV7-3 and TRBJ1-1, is GAGVSQTPSNKVTEKGKYVELRCDPISGHTALYWYRQSLGQGPEFLIYFQGTGAADDSGLPNDRFFAVRPEGSVSTLKIQRTERGDSAVYLCASSLNAGGSEAFFGQGTRLTVV.